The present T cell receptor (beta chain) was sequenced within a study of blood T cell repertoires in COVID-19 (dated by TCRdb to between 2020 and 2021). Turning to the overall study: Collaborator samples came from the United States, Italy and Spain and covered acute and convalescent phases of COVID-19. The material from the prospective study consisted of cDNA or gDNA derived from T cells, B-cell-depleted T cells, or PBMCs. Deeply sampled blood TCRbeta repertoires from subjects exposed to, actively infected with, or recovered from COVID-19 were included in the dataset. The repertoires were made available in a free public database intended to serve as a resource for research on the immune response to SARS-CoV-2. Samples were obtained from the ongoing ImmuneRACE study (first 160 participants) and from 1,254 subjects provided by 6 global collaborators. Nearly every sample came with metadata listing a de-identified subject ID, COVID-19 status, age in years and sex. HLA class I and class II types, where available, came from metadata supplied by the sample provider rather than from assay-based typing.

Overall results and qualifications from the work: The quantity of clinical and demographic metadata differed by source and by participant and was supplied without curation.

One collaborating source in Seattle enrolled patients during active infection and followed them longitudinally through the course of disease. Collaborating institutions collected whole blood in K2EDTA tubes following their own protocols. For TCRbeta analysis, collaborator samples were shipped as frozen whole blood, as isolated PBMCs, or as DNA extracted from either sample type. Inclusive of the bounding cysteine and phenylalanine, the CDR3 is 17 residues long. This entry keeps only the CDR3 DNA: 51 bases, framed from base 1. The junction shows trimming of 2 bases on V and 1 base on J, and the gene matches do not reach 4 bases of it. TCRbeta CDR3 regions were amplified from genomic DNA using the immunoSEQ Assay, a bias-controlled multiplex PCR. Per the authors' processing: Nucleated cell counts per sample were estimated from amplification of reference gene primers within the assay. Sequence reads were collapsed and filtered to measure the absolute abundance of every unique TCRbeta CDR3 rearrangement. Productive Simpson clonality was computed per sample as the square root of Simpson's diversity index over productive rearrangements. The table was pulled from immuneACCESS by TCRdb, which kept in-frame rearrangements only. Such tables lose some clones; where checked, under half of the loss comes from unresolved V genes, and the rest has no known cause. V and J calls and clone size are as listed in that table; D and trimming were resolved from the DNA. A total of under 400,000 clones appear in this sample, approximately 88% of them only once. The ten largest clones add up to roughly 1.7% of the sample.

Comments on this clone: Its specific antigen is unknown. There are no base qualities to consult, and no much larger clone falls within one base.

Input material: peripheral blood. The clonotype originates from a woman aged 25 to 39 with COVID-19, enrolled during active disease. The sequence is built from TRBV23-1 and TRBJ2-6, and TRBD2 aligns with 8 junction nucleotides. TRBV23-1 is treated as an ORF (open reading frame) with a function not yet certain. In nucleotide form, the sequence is TGCGCCAGCAGTCAACCACCTAGCGGGTCTGGGGCCAACGTCCTGACTTTC. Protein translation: CASSQPPSGSGANVLTF.